This T cell receptor beta chain was found in a study of cytomegalovirus exposure and HLA in healthy donors. Sequencing used immunoSEQ multiplex PCR; TCRdb keeps in-frame clones, though not all of them. This sample carries under 110,000 clones, about 88% of them seen once, and the ten largest clones take more than 1.5%. Germline V lookup: CDR1 MNHNS, CDR2 SASEGT. V lost 10 bases, J lost 2 bases, and 5 bases stayed unmatched. CDR3 length: 14 amino acids. The clonotype comes from a woman aged 18-29 years in good health and CMV-seropositive. Sequencing input: PBMCs. The chain links TRBV6-1 to TRBJ2-3; 11 bases align to TRBD2. The CDR3 protein is CAITSGGPTDTQYF. The DNA for the CDR3 is TGTGCCATCACTAGCGGGGGCCCCACAGATACGCAGTATTTT.